Each of the 6 T cell receptor beta chains below was sequenced from the same sample in a study of shared clonotypes between healthy human individuals. Clones were sequenced by immunoSEQ multiplex PCR, and TCRdb holds only the in-frame ones, with some missing. The sample records millions of clones, approximately 95% being singletons. Input material: naive CD4+ T cells from PBMCs. Subset in this sample: CD45RA+ positively selected. The receptors were gathered from a man in his late teens or twenties in good health. Some clones in this sample may be carry-over from other donors' samples.

A single count supports this clone. The chain links TRBV7-3 to TRBJ2-6; unclear D gene. CDR3 length equals 14 residues. The V and J ends lost 7 bases and 3 bases respectively, with 10 bases between them. The V gene's germline CDR1 is SGHTA and CDR2 FQGTGA. The CDR3, as DNA: TGTGCCAGCACGACCCCGTTTGGGGCCAACGTCCTGACTTTC. The encoded protein is CASTTPFGANVLTF. Variable domain in full (rest from reference TRBV7-3 and TRBJ2-6): GAGVSQTPSNKVTEKGKYVELRCDPISGHTALYWYRQSLGQGPEFLIYFQGTGAADDSGLPNDRFFAVRPEGSVSTLKIQRTERGDSAVYLCASTTPFGANVLTFGAGSRLTVL.

The chain uses TRBV7-9 and TRBJ1-2; 7 nucleotides match TRBD1. This CDR3 is 19 amino acids long. With 2 bases clipped from V and 2 bases from J, the junction kept 17 bases outside the gene matches. Germline CDR1 SEHNR, CDR2 FQNEAQ (reference sequence). CDR3 nucleotide sequence: TGTGCCAGCAGCTTACCACCCTACAGGGGTGAATGGAGGAACTATGGCTACACCTTC. Its protein product is CASSLPPYRGEWRNYGYTF.

This rearrangement joins TRBV5-1 to TRBJ1-5; the match to TRBD1 covers 7 bases. Germline V gene data show CDR1 as SGHRS and CDR2 as YFSETQ. With V trimmed by 1 base and J by 4 bases, 5 bases remained unmatched. CDR3 length: 15 amino acids. As DNA, the CDR3 is TGCGCCAGCAGCTTGAGGGGACAGCCTAATCAGCCCCAGCATTTT. It yields the protein CASSLRGQPNQPQHF.

The gene calls are TRBV9 and TRBJ1-4, with 10 bases lining up with TRBD1. V gave up 4 bases and J gave up 4 bases; unmatched junction bases: 7. In germline, CDR1 is SGDLS, CDR2 YYNGEE. The CDR3 runs to 16 residues. This CDR3 is CASSLRQGAGNEKLFF. The CDR3, as DNA: TGTGCCAGCAGCCTCCGACAGGGGGCTGGTAATGAAAAACTGTTTTTT.

This sequence joins TRBV5-4 and TRBJ2-5, with D unresolved. Germline CDR1 and CDR2: SGHNT and YYREEE (reference sequence). This CDR3 has 15 residues. The germline V and J ends were trimmed by 4 bases and 2 bases, with 15 bases remaining between them. CDR3 protein: CASSPSPRLQETQYF. The CDR3 coding sequence is TGTGCCAGCAGCCCGTCCCCACGACTGCAAGAGACCCAGTACTTC.

V and J are TRBV7-6 and TRBJ1-2, with D perhaps matching TRBD1 (5 bases). This CDR3 region has 16 residues. Looked up from germline, CDR1 is SGHVS and CDR2 is FNYEAQ. V lost 4 bases and J lost 8, with 23 bases in between. This CDR3 reads CASSSPRVGGRNGYTF. DNA for the CDR3: TGTGCCAGCAGCTCGCCTCGTGTGGGGGGAAGAAACGGCTACACCTTC.